This passage covers 12 T cell receptor beta chains from one sample sequenced in a study of a mutant IDH1 vaccine in newly diagnosed glioma. Measured with immunoSEQ multiplex PCR; TCRdb has only the in-frame clones, and not every one. The table has 70,000 to 95,000 clones, approximately 85% seen once. These receptors' targets are unknown. Time point given: week 23, last vaccination. In the vaccine, a single dose held 300 ug of the mutant IDH1 20-mer peptide, along with topical imiquimod. The sequencing here drew on PBMCs, taken from a glioma patient whose treatment included an IDH1 peptide vaccine. These receptors came from a woman in her fifties or sixties with glioma.

V is TRBV9 and J is TRBJ2-1; tentatively, D is TRBD2 (6 bases). CDR3 length: 15 amino acids. V gave up 3 bases and J gave up 3 bases, with 13 bases separating them. Germline loops: CDR1 SGDLS, CDR2 YYNGEE. CDR3 loop: CASSDSGTNYNEQFF. DNA for the CDR3: TGTGCCAGCAGCGATAGCGGAACCAACTACAATGAGCAGTTCTTC. Drawing the rest from reference TRBV9 and TRBJ2-1, the complete variable domain is DSGVTQTPKHLITATGQRVTLRCSPRSGDLSVYWYQQSLDQGLQFLIQYYNGEERAKGNILERFSAQQFPDLHSELNLSSLELGDSALYFCASSDSGTNYNEQFFGPGTRLTVL.

The chain couples TRBV18 to TRBJ2-3, with TRBD2 identical over 8 bases. From germline, CDR1 is KGHSH and CDR2 LQKENI. V lost 3 bases to trimming and J lost 4 bases; unmatched junction nucleotides: 9. The CDR3 has 16 residues. The CDR3 spells CASSPSSGSGADTQYF. In nucleotides, the CDR3 is TGTGCCAGCTCACCGAGCAGCGGGAGTGGAGCAGATACGCAGTATTTT.

The rearrangement uses TRBV27 and TRBJ1-6; D not certain. Deletions cut 3 bases from V and 7 bases from J, with 22 bases between. The CDR3 is 18 residues long. CDR1 is MNHEY, CDR2 SMNVEV, per germline (reference sequence). CDR3 amino acids: CASSLVGRLSLWNSPLHF. As DNA, the CDR3 is TGTGCCAGCAGTTTGGTAGGCAGATTATCCCTGTGGAATTCACCCCTCCACTTT.

The chain joins TRBV5-5 to TRBJ2-2, with TRBD2 as a possible D gene (6 bases). The CDR3 is 13 amino acids. Trimming cost V 4 bases and J 6 bases, with 10 bases left between them. Germline CDR1 SGHKS, CDR2 YYEKEE (reference sequence). The DNA of the CDR3 is TGTGCCAGCAGCCCGGAGGGGTCCGGGGAGCTGTTTTTT. Translated: CASSPEGSGELFF.

This chain uses TRBV10-3 with TRBJ1-2; D unclear. Trimming took 3 bases from V and 5 from J, leaving 7 bases between them. The CDR3 spans 12 residues. The germline V gene has CDR1 ENHRY and CDR2 SYGVKD. The CDR3 region is CAISDRLYGYTF. CDR3 DNA: TGTGCCATCAGTGACAGGTTGTATGGCTACACCTTC.

This clone was recorded a few times. The chain carries TRBV9 and TRBJ1-1, with a possible D match to TRBD1 (5 bases). The CDR3 sequence is 14 residues long. Between the trimmed V and J ends, which lost 2 bases and 0 bases, there was a span of 8 bases. Germline loops: CDR1 SGDLS, CDR2 YYNGEE. CDR3 nucleotide sequence: TGTGCCAGCAGCGTCGGGACCTTGAACACTGAAGCTTTCTTT. This encodes CASSVGTLNTEAFF.

This clone has only a few counts. This chain connects TRBV28 to TRBJ1-5; D is unresolved. The V gene lost 8 bases and the J gene lost 6 bases, with 14 bases spanning the gap. The CDR3 covers 13 residues. Per the germline V gene, CDR1 is MDHEN and CDR2 is SYDVKM. For the CDR3, the DNA is TGTGCCAGCCACCCTCTCCCAGGTCAGCCCCAGCATTTT. Residues: CASHPLPGQPQHF.

This clone was seen a single time. The chain is built from TRBV7-3 and TRBJ2-7; 11 nucleotides align to TRBD1. Trimming at V came to 4 bases and at J to 5 bases, leaving 4 bases not matched to a gene. Germline V lookup: CDR1 SGHTA, CDR2 FQGTGA. The CDR3 contains 14 residues. The CDR3 is CASSYWGQGDEQYF. CDR3 coding DNA: TGTGCCAGCAGCTACTGGGGACAGGGGGACGAGCAGTACTTC.

This chain links TRBV28 with TRBJ1-1; perhaps TRBD1 as D (5 bases). CDR3 size: 15 residues. The germline V and J ends were trimmed by 2 bases and 1 base, with 11 bases remaining between them. In germline, CDR1 is MDHEN, CDR2 SYDVKM. The CDR3 loop is CASSLPAGTNTEAFF. The CDR3 nucleotides read TGTGCCAGCAGTTTACCGGCAGGGACGAACACTGAAGCTTTCTTT.

This clone was found a few times. This chain uses TRBV2 with TRBJ1-6; no reliable D call. Trimming removed 4 bases from V and 5 bases from J, with 6 bases in between. The CDR3 is made up of 13 amino acids. Germline-derived CDR1 and CDR2 are SNHLY and FYNNEI. The CDR3 spells CASSGDNNSPLHF. The CDR3 DNA is TGTGCCAGCAGTGGGGATAATAATTCACCCCTCCACTTT.

This clone was observed a handful of times. J is TRBJ2-5 and V is TRBV20-1; no firm D call. The CDR3 consists of 11 residues. The V and J ends lost 5 bases and 5 bases respectively, with 9 bases between them. The germline V gene encodes CDR1 DFQATT and CDR2 SNEGSKA (reference sequence). CDR3 in DNA: TGCAGTGCTCCAGTCGGGGAGACCCAGTACTTC. Translating it yields CSAPVGETQYF.

This sequence joins TRBV29-1 and TRBJ1-2, with D perhaps matching TRBD1 (5 bases). This CDR3 spans 10 amino acids. Germline-derived CDR1 and CDR2 are SQVTM and ANQGSEA. Trimming removed 7 bases from V and 6 bases from J, with 9 bases in between. The CDR3 region is CSGGTDGYTF. DNA for the CDR3: TGCAGCGGGGGGACTGATGGCTACACCTTC.